The 6 T cell receptor beta chains in this list originate from one sample, sequenced in a study of blood T cells in healthy people across ages. A second PCR of about 7 to 12 cycles used a sample-barcoded 5' primer and a J-beta primer mix. Each CDR3 protein gets one entry after TCRdb re-called the 5' RACE reads with MiXCR. The table records 780,000 or so distinct CDR3 sequences, roughly 56% of them present only once. Sequenced: blood. All receptors derive from a man in his forties in good health.

V is TRBV2 and J is TRBJ2-1; maybe TRBD2 (6 bases). Trimming shortened V by 11 bases and J by 2 bases, and 13 bases separated the two germline ends. The CDR3 is 13 residues long. CDR1 and CDR2 from the germline V gene are SNHLY and FYNNEI. CDR3 sequence (DNA): TGTGCCGGTTCCGGAGGGCCCTACAATGAGCAGTTCTTC. This codes for CAGSGGPYNEQFF.

The genes are TRBV20-1 and TRBJ2-7; 10 bases agree with TRBD2. The J call is in doubt because the DNA end fits TRBJ2-5 better. The CDR3 extends over 14 amino acids. CDR1 and CDR2 (germline): DFQATT, SNEGSKA (reference sequence). This CDR3 is CSALAGVGVETQYF. The CDR3 nucleotides are TGCAGTGCCCTAGCGGGAGTTGGGGTAGAGACCCAGTACTTC.

The J gene is TRBJ2-7, the V gene TRBV3-1; no clear D. The CDR3 totals 13 residues. Germline lookup yields CDR1 LGHDT and CDR2 YNNKEL (reference sequence). Deletions cut 5 bases from V and 0 bases from J, with 8 bases between. CDR3 DNA: TGTGCCAGCAGCGGCAGCAGCTCCTACGAGCAGTACTTC. Its protein product is CASSGSSSYEQYF.

This clonotype was seen more than once but under ten times. The chain carries TRBV5-1 and TRBJ2-5; tentatively, D is TRBD1 (6 bases). Germline loops: CDR1 SGHRS, CDR2 YFSETQ. This CDR3 is 16 amino acids long. V was trimmed by 4 bases and J by 4 bases, leaving 20 bases between them. CDR3 nucleotides: TGCGCCAGCAGCCAAGAACAGGGCTCAGGGAGAGAGACCCAGTACTTC. Residues: CASSQEQGSGRETQYF.

The table lists this clonotype with a count of one. The rearrangement links TRBV2 to TRBJ2-6, with a tentative D call TRBD1 (6 bases). This CDR3 spans 17 amino acids. Germline loops: CDR1 SNHLY, CDR2 FYNNEI. V dropped 7 bases and J dropped 0 bases, with 16 bases sitting between them. For the CDR3, the DNA is TGTGCCAGCATGAACAGGGATAGGAGCTCTGGGGCCAACGTCCTGACTTTC. Amino acids: CASMNRDRSSGANVLTF.

A note on this clonotype: A clone one base away is much larger, so this may be a read error. This rearrangement joins TRBV29-1 to TRBJ2-5; the D call may be TRBD1 or TRBD2 (5 bases each). V lost 1 base and J 11 bases, leaving 14 bases between the germline ends. CDR1 and CDR2 (germline): SQVTM, ANQGSEA. CDR3 size: 12 residues. The CDR3 reads CSVEGGRNEQYF. The CDR3 DNA reads as TGCAGCGTTGAAGGGGGGAGAAATGAGCAGTACTTC.